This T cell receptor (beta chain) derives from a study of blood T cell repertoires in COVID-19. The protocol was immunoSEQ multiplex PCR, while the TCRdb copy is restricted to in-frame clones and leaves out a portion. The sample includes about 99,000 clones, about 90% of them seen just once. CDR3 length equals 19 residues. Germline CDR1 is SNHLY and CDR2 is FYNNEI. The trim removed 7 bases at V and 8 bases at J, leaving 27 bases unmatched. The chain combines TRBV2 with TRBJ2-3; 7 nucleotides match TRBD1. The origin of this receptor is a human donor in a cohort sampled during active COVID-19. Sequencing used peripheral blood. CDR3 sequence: CASTRKYPGQIAGARTQYF. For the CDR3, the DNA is TGTGCCAGCACCCGAAAGTACCCGGGACAGATCGCTGGGGCCCGTACGCAGTATTTT.